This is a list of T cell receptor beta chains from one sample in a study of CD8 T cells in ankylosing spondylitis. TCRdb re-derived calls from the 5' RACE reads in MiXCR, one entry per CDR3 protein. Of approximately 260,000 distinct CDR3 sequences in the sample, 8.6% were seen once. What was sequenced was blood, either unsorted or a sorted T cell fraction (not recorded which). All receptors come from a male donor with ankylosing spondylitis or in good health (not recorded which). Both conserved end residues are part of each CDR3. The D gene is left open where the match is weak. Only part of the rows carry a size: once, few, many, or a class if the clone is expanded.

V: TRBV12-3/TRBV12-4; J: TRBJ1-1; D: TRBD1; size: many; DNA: TGTGCCAGCAGAAGGGACAGAATGAACACTGAAGCTTTCTTT; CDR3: CASRRDRMNTEAFF
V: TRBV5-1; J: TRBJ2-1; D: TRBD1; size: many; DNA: TGCGCCAGCAGCCCGAGTAGGACAGGGGGGGGCAATGAGCAGTTCTTC; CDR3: CASSPSRTGGGNEQFF
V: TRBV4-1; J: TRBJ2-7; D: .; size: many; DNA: TGCGCCAGCAGCCAAAAAGAGGGCAGAAATTACGAGCAGTACTTC; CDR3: CASSQKEGRNYEQYF
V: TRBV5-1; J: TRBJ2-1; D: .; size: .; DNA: TGCGCCACCTCCGTGGCTAGCTCCTACAATGAGCAGTTCTTC; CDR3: CATSVASSYNEQFF
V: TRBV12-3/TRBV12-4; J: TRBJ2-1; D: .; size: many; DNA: TGTGCCAGCAGTTCGCGGGGGCCGGTTGAGCAGTTCTTC; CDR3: CASSSRGPVEQFF
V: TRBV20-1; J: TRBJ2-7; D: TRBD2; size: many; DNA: TGCAGTGCTACCAGCTCAGAAACTAGCGGGGCCGAGCAGTACTTC; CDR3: CSATSSETSGAEQYF
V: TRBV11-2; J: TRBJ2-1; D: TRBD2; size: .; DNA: TGTGCCAGCAGTAGCCCGAGCGGGAGGGCCGTCAATGAGCAGTTCTTC; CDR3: CASSSPSGRAVNEQFF
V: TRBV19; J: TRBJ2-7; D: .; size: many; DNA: TGTGCCAGTAGTATCAAGGGGAATAGCTACGAGCAGTACTTC; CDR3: CASSIKGNSYEQYF
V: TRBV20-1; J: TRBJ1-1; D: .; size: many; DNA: TGCAGTGCTAGAGATCCTCGGATGTCGAACACTGAAGCTTTCTTT; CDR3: CSARDPRMSNTEAFF
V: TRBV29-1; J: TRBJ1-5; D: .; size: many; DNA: TGCAGCGTAGCCGAAGGAGGGATGAATCAGCCCCAGCATTTT; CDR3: CSVAEGGMNQPQHF
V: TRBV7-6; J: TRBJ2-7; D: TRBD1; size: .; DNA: TGTGCCAGCAGCTCCCGACAGGGGACGGCTCTCTACGAGCAGTACTTC; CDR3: CASSSRQGTALYEQYF
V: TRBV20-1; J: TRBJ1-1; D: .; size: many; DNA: TGCAGTGCTGGCGGAGGGACCACTGAAGCTTTCTTT; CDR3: CSAGGGTTEAFF
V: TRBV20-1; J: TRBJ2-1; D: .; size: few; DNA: TGCAGTGCTCGTAGTGGTGCCGGGGATGAGCAGTTCTTC; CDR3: CSARSGAGDEQFF
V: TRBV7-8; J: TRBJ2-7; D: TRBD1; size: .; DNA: TGTGCCAGCAGGGAGGGGACAGGGCTCTACGAGCAGTACTTC; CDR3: CASREGTGLYEQYF
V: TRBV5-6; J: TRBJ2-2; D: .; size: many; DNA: TGTGCCAGCAGCTCCACGTCTAGCTCAACCGGGGAGCTGTTTTTT; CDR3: CASSSTSSSTGELFF
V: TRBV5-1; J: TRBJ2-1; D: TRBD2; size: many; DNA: TGCGCCAGCAGCTTGACTAGCGTGGGGAATGAGCAGTTCTTC; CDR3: CASSLTSVGNEQFF
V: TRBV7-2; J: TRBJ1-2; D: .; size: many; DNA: TGTGCCAGCAGCCCCCAGGGGTATGTTGGCTACACCTTC; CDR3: CASSPQGYVGYTF
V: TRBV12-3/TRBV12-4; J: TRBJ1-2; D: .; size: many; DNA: TGTGCCAGCAGTTTCAGAAGGGACGAGGACTATGGCTACACCTTC; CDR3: CASSFRRDEDYGYTF
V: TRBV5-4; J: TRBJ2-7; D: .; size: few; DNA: TGTGCCAGCAGCCGTGAGGGGGGGAATGGCTACGAGCAGTACTTC; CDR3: CASSREGGNGYEQYF
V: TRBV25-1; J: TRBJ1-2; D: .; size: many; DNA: TGTGCCAGCAGTGAACACTCTACCGGCTACACCTTC; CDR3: CASSEHSTGYTF
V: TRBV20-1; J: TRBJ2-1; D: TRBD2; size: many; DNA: TGCAGTGCTAGATTACTTTCGGGGGGAGACTCCTACAATGAGCAGTTCTTC; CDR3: CSARLLSGGDSYNEQFF
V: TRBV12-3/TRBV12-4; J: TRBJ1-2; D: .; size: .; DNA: TGTGCCAGCAGTTCCTCGGACGAGGCGACTAACTATGGCTACACCTTC; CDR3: CASSSSDEATNYGYTF
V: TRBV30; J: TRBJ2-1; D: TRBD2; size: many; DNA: TGTGCCTGGAGCCCGGGACTAGGCTTAAATGAGCAGTTCTTC; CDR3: CAWSPGLGLNEQFF
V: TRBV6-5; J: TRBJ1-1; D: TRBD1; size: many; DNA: TGTGCCAGCAGTTTCGGACAGGGGGGGCTGAACACTGAAGCCTTCTTT; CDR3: CASSFGQGGLNTEAFF
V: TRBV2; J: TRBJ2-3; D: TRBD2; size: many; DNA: TGTGCCAGCAGCGACGGACTAGCGGGAATTCGAAGGGATACGCAGTATTTT; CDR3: CASSDGLAGIRRDTQYF
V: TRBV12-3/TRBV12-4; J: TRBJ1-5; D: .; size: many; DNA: TGTGCCAGCAGACAGATGGGGGATCAGCCCCAGCATTTT; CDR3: CASRQMGDQPQHF
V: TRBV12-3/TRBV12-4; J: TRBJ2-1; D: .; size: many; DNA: TGTGCCAGCAAATACCGGGACGAGGAGTTCTTC; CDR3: CASKYRDEEFF
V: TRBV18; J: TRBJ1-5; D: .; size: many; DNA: TGTGCCAGCTCACCGTCTTCTTTGATGGCAGAAAATCAGCCCCAGCATTTT; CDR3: CASSPSSLMAENQPQHF
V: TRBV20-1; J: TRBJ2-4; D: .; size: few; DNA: TGCAGTGCCAGGACCCGAGGGGGGGACATTCAGTACTTC; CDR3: CSARTRGGDIQYF